This T cell receptor beta chain was captured in a study of T cells of healthy individuals. The CDR3 contains 15 residues. Germline assignment: CDR1 SGDLS and CDR2 YYNGEE. Trimming stripped 0 bases from V and 3 bases from J, with 12 bases between. This clonotype was observed a handful of times. TCRdb re-called the 5' RACE reads with MiXCR, one entry per CDR3 protein. The sample lists 53,000 or so distinct CDR3 sequences; roughly 15% were seen once. The source is a human donor in good health. The chain links TRBV9 to TRBJ1-2; D is unresolved. The CDR3 loop reads CASSVAEQAYYGYTF. The CDR3 DNA follows: TGTGCCAGCAGCGTAGCTGAGCAGGCGTACTATGGCTACACCTTC.